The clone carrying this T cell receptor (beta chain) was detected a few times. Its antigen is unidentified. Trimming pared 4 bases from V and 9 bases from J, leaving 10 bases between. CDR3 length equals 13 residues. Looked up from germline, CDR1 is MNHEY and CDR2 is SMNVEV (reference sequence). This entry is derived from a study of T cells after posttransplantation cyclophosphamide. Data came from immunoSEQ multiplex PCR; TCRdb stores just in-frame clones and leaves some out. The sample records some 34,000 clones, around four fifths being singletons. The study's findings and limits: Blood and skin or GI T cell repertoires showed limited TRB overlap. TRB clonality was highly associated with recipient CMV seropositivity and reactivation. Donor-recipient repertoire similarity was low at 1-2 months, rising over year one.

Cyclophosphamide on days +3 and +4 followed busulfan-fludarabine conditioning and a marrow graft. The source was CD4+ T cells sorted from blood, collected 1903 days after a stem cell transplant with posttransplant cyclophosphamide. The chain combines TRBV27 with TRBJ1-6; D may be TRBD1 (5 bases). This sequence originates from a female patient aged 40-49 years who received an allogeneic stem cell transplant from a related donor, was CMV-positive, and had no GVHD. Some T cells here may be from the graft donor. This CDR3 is CASSSGWASPLHF. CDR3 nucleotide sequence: TGTGCCAGCAGTTCAGGGTGGGCTTCACCCCTCCACTTT.